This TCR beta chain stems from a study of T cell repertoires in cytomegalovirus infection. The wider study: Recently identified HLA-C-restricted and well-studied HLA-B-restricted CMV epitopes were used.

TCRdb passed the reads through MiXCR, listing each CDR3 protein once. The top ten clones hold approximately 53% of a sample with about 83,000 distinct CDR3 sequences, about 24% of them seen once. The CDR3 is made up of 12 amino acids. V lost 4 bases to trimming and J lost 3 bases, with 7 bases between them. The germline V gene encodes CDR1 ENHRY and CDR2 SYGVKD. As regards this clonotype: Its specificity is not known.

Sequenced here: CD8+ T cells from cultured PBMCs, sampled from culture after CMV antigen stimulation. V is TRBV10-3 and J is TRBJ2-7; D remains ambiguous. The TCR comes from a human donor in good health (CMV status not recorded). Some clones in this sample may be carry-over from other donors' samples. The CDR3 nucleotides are TGTGCCATCAGTGGACCAAACTACGAGCAGTACTTC. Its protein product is CAISGPNYEQYF.